The T cell receptor beta chain described here comes from a study of shared clonotypes between healthy human individuals (dated by TCRdb to about 2020). Broadly, across the study: The cohort comprised two women and three men aged 18 to 49 years. To increase sequencing depth and limit assay-specific biases, different laboratories used diverse techniques to prepare libraries and sequence TCR repertoires. To estimate repertoire size and how much clonotypes are shared between individuals, the study performed deep sequencing of blood TCR repertoires from about five healthy adults. Per donor, leukapheresis produced somewhere between about 0.9 and 9 billion PBMCs.

The full study reports these points: Only blood was sampled, and tissue TCR repertoires likely differ from those in blood. Pairwise subsampling led to the expectation that sequencing depth would affect the degree of clonotype sharing among donors. The genetic and exposure-history diversity represented was limited by the small number of donors.

Using the deep immunoSEQ assay, TCR CDR3 regions were amplified from genomic DNA by multiplex PCR. Genomic DNA extracted from each cell subset was distributed evenly over all wells of several immunoSEQ 96-well plates, and each plate served as one replicate. Each replicate PCR for unsorted PBMC received about 300 ng genomic DNA, equal to 25,000 to 35,000 T cell genomes. Genomic DNA from unsorted PBMC was sequenced over ten immunoSEQ deep assay plates. The purified libraries were quantified using a Qubit 3.0 fluorometer, sized with a Bioanalyzer 2100, and then quantified again using the KAPA Library Quantification kit. Each immunoSEQ 96-well plate was sequenced on its own single-read 150-cycle Illumina NextSeq 550 flow cell. Per the original workflow: The immunoSEQ output contained only junctional sequences without quality scores, so filtering could not match that applied to full-length reads. To assign V/J genes and CDR3, sequences were annotated against IMGT germline references using PyIR, a Python wrapper for IgBLAST v1.9. Any read was removed if the V/J assignment was weak (E-value above 1e-6), the CDR3 was missing, or the read contained stop codons, out-of-frame junctions, or ambiguous translated residues. V3J clonotypes were defined as sequences sharing the same inferred V gene, J gene, and CDR3 amino acid sequence. Percentage overlap between repertoires was computed as shared unique clonotypes divided by the size of the smaller repertoire. Repertoire richness was assessed with RTK rarefaction, the Chao1 estimator, and Recon v2.1 estimates of unobserved clonotypes. The table comes from immuneACCESS by way of TCRdb, which keeps in-frame sequences with V and J called. Part of the clones is missing from these tables; in studies checked, under half for an unresolved V gene and the rest for unknown reasons. That table supplies the V and J calls and clone size; D and trimming were determined from the DNA. This sample has some 490,000 clones in its table, and roughly 80% of those were observed once. The ten largest clones represent roughly 12% of the sample.

At the junction V is shortened by 4 bases and J by 6 bases; bases outside the gene matches: 2. The CDR1 and CDR2 encoded by the germline V gene are SGHDT and YYEEEE. Reading from cysteine to phenylalanine, the CDR3 counts 12 amino acids. The CDR3 DNA has 36 bases and is translated from base 1. The donors were healthy, HIV-negative adults with no recently reported acute infections or vaccinations. All donors were Caucasian adults living in Nashville, Tennessee, USA. For unsorted samples, around 90 million PBMCs were counted, and genomic DNA was extracted using the QIAamp DNA Blood Mini kit. Blood was obtained by leukapheresis, after which PBMCs were separated by Ficoll-Histopaque density gradient centrifugation and cryopreserved in liquid nitrogen vapor phase. About this clone: The antigen it recognizes is unknown. No base quality values were provided; no much bigger clone lies one nucleotide off.

What was sequenced was PBMCs. This chain is built from TRBV5-6 and TRBJ2-3; TRBD2 matches 7 bases in the middle. The receptor was isolated from a woman in her forties in good health. Some clones in this sample may be carry-over from other donors' samples. The base sequence is TGTGCCAGCAGCCGGGACTACGATACGCAGTATTTT. Protein translation: CASSRDYDTQYF.